The TCR beta chain under discussion was sequenced for a study of early T cells in non-severe SARS-CoV-2 infection. Individual cDNA molecules carried attached unique molecular identifiers. TCRdb used MiXCR to reprocess the 5' RACE reads, holding one entry per CDR3 protein. The sample consists of roughly 20,000 distinct CDR3 sequences, around 4% of them appearing once. Per the germline V gene, CDR1 is SGHAT and CDR2 is FQNNGV. V gave up 4 bases and J gave up 2 bases; unmatched junction bases: 8. The CDR3 sequence is 16 residues long. This clonotype has a count of ten or more. This TCR came from an adult who was a healthcare worker with PCR-confirmed SARS-CoV-2 infection or an uninfected control (not recorded which). Material for sequencing was whole blood. The chain joins TRBV11-2 to TRBJ2-7; 10 bases match TRBD1. The CDR3 is CASSSLRDRGPYEQYF. CDR3 coding DNA: TGTGCCAGCAGCTCCCTCCGGGACAGGGGCCCCTACGAGCAGTACTTC.